This TCR beta chain was found in a study of cytomegalovirus exposure and HLA in healthy donors. About the study: Around 180 million T cells yielded 117 million unique TCR beta sequences in earlier analysis. The study, taken as a whole, reports: Fewer N-insertions than the roughly 670-donor mean were reportedly shown by an Asian-associated ancestry cluster in a later analysis. Rarity characterized most TCR sequences, yet some public TCRs appeared in many donors. Near-uniform donor sequencing depth was presumed by presence/absence analyses.

Researchers ran the PCR with 60 Vbeta and 13 Jbeta primers. The repertoire was sequenced with immunoSEQ multiplex PCR; TCRdb's copy has only in-frame clones and lacks some. In the table there are 100,000 to 150,000 clones, roughly 70% of which are singletons. On this clone: Its antigen is undetermined.

The ends were cut back, 1 base at V and 2 bases at J, with 17 bases in the middle. In germline, CDR1 is GTSNPN, CDR2 SVGIG (reference sequence). The CDR3 has 16 residues. The TCR sequence derives from a man aged 35-49 years in good health and CMV-seropositive. The chain links TRBV30 to TRBJ2-5; possibly TRBD1 for D (5 bases). Material: PBMCs. As DNA, the CDR3 is TGTGCCTGGAGTGCCGTAACCCCAGGGTGGCAAGAGACCCAGTACTTC. Its protein is CAWSAVTPGWQETQYF.